Included here is one T cell receptor (beta chain) sequence, with context. Its antigen is unidentified. The data derive from a study of shared clonotypes between healthy human individuals. Study-wide context: Aged 18 to 49, the donors were two women and a few men. Every donor yielded three CD4 naive, three CD4 memory, two CD8 naive and one CD8 memory plate.

Profiled with immunoSEQ multiplex PCR; TCRdb holds only in-frame clones, not every one. The data hold a few hundred thousand clones, with about 96% observed a single time. V was clipped by 4 bases and J by 4 bases, with 16 bases between them. CDR1 SGHDN and CDR2 FVKESK come from the germline V gene. The CDR3 sequence is 15 residues long. Study conclusions and caveats: Estimated clonotype richness was generally higher in naive than memory subsets. Sorted-subset sequencing, rarefaction showed, was incomplete despite large depth.

The material sequenced was memory CD8+ T cells sorted from blood. The subset denotes: CD45RO+ cells pooled with CCR7-negative TemRA cells. The chain links TRBV14 to TRBJ1-1; maybe TRBD1 (6 bases). The clonotype originates from a young man in good health. CDR3: CASSPPSQGTTEAFF. CDR3 in DNA: TGTGCCAGCAGCCCACCTAGTCAGGGGACCACTGAAGCTTTCTTT. Full variable domain (missing parts from reference TRBV14 and TRBJ1-1): EAGVTQFPSHSVIEKGQTVTLRCDPISGHDNLYWYRRVMGKEIKFLLHFVKESKQDESGMPNNRFLAERTGGTYSTLKVQPAELEDSGVYFCASSPPSQGTTEAFFGQGTRLTVV.